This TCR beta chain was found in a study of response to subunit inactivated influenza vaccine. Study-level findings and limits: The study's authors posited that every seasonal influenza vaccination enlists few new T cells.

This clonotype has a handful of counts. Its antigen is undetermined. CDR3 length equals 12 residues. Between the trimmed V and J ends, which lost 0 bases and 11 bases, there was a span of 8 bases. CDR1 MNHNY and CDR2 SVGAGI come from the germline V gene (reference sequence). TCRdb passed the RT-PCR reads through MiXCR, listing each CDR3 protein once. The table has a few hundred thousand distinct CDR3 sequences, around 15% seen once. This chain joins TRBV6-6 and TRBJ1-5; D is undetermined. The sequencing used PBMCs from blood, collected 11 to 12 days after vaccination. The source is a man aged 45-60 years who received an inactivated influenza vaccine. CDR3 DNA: TGTGCCAGCAGTTACTCTGACATTTCCCAGCATTTT. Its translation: CASSYSDISQHF.